A single sample gave rise to the 30 T cell receptor beta chains below, sequenced in a study of T-cell memory formation after mild COVID-19. TCRdb reanalysed the 5' RACE reads using MiXCR and keeps one entry per CDR3 protein. The sample has fewer than 350,000 distinct CDR3 sequences, 13% to 15% seen once. The material sequenced was PBMCs or a T cell subset sorted from them (not recorded which). The receptor source for this set is a man younger than 35 who had mild COVID-19 (a few samples of this study predate the infection). Cell type and time point are not known.

The chain uses TRBV4-3 and TRBJ1-1; D might be TRBD1 (5 bases). The CDR3 sequence is 15 residues long. Germline V gene lookup returns CDR1 LGHNA and CDR2 YSLEER. Trimming left V 0 bases short and J 11 bases short, with 19 bases between. The CDR3 region is CASSQEGGRARGAFF. The CDR3 nucleotides are TGCGCCAGCAGCCAAGAGGGTGGAAGGGCGAGGGGCGCTTTCTTT.

The chain couples TRBV6-2 or TRBV6-3 to TRBJ1-2; 9 bases agree with TRBD1. There are 15 residues in the CDR3. Germline V lookup: CDR1 MNHEY, CDR2 SVGEGT. V shed 2 bases, J shed 7 bases, and the junction held 8 bases outside the gene matches. Here the CDR3 DNA reads TGTGCCAGCAGTTACCGAGGACAGGGGAGTTTTGGCTACACCTTC. This translates into CASSYRGQGSFGYTF.

This clonotype was recorded a few times. V and J are TRBV20-1 and TRBJ2-7; TRBD1 agrees at 9 bases. The germline V gene has CDR1 DFQATT and CDR2 SNEGSKA (reference sequence). The CDR3 has 14 residues. The junction had 8 bases not matched to a gene; V was cut back by 6 bases and J by 2 bases. This CDR3 reads CSAKTGQGTYEQYF. The CDR3 DNA reads as TGCAGTGCCAAAACGGGACAGGGAACCTACGAGCAGTACTTC.

This clonotype was counted many times. The rearrangement links TRBV11-2 to TRBJ2-3; 10 bases map to TRBD2. The ends lost 5 bases at V and 0 bases at J; junction bases unmatched: 8. This CDR3 region has 17 residues. Germline V gene sequence: CDR1 SGHAT, CDR2 FQNNGV. CDR3 in amino acids: CASSPVQAGGSTDTQYF. Written as DNA, the CDR3 is TGTGCCAGCAGCCCCGTGCAAGCGGGGGGGAGCACAGATACGCAGTATTTT.

The V gene is TRBV6-5, the J gene TRBJ2-3; the D is unclear. V dropped 5 bases and J dropped 6 bases, with 18 bases sitting between them. CDR3 length: 15 residues. Germline assignment: CDR1 MNHEY and CDR2 SVGAGI. The chain's CDR3 is CASSASGAIGDTQYF. In nucleotides, the CDR3 is TGTGCCAGCAGTGCGTCCGGTGCTATAGGGGATACGCAGTATTTT.

This clonotype was counted a few times. The chain recombines TRBV12-3 or TRBV12-4 with TRBJ2-1; 8 nucleotides match TRBD2. This CDR3 region has 15 residues. The junction had 6 bases not matched to a gene; V was cut back by 2 bases and J by 6 bases. The CDR3 protein is CASSLRQGLGNEQFF. CDR3 DNA: TGTGCCAGCAGTTTACGCCAGGGACTAGGCAATGAGCAGTTCTTC.

This clonotype was counted between two and nine times. The genes are TRBV28 and TRBJ1-2, with D hard to call. V lost 2 bases and J 8 bases, leaving 12 bases between the germline ends. CDR1 and CDR2 from the germline V gene are MDHEN and SYDVKM. The CDR3 is 13 residues long. The DNA for the CDR3 is TGTGCCAGCAGTTTAGAGCCAGGATCGGGCTACACCTTC. Translating it yields CASSLEPGSGYTF.

This clonotype was detected only a few times. V and J are TRBV6-2 or TRBV6-3 and TRBJ1-5, with unresolved D. The CDR3 consists of 14 residues. Germline lookup yields CDR1 MNHEY and CDR2 SVGEGT. V gave up 0 bases and J gave up 6 bases, with 9 bases separating them. CDR3 loop: CASSYSTLRQPQHF. The DNA of the CDR3 is TGTGCCAGCAGTTACTCGACGTTGCGTCAGCCCCAGCATTTT.

J is TRBJ2-1 and V is TRBV6-2 or TRBV6-3; D gene ambiguous. This CDR3 has 13 residues. V gave up 0 bases and J gave up 9 bases, with 9 bases separating them. In germline, CDR1 is MNHEY, CDR2 SVGEGT. CDR3: CASSYSTPPEQFF. DNA for the CDR3: TGTGCCAGCAGTTACTCGACCCCCCCTGAGCAGTTCTTC.

The J gene is TRBJ1-2, the V gene TRBV2; 7 bases map to TRBD1. The germline V gene encodes CDR1 SNHLY and CDR2 FYNNEI. Losses at the gene ends were 10 bases for V and 9 bases for J; bases not matched to a gene: 8. The CDR3 runs to 11 residues. In DNA, the CDR3 is TGTGCCAACCAGGGGACAGCGAGCTACACCTTC. It translates to CANQGTASYTF.

This clonotype was found a few times. This rearrangement joins TRBV7-2 to TRBJ1-4, with D uncertain. Between the trimmed V and J ends, which lost 8 bases and 0 bases, there was a span of 10 bases. This CDR3 has 14 amino acids. Germline assignment: CDR1 SGHTA and CDR2 FQGNSA. Here the CDR3 DNA reads TGTGCCAGCGGACGGTCTGCAACTAATGAAAAACTGTTTTTT. Amino acid sequence: CASGRSATNEKLFF.

This clonotype was observed a few times. This rearrangement joins TRBV7-2 to TRBJ1-5; 8 bases fit TRBD1. This CDR3 region has 15 residues. The germline V gene has CDR1 SGHTA and CDR2 FQGNSA. The V and J ends lost 5 bases and 3 bases, in that order; junction bases with no gene match: 6. Here the CDR3 DNA reads TGTGCCAGCAGCCTACGGACAGGGCCCAATCAGCCCCAGCATTTT. Translated, it gives CASSLRTGPNQPQHF. The full variable domain, with the rest looked up from reference TRBV7-2 and TRBJ1-5, is GAGVSQSPSNKVTEKGKDVELRCDPISGHTALYWYRQSLGQGLEFLIYFQGNSAPDKSGLPSDRFSAERTGGSVSTLTIQRTQQEDSAVYLCASSLRTGPNQPQHFGDGTRLSIL.

This chain uses TRBV7-8 with TRBJ1-6; D gene unclear. The germline gives CDR1 SGHVS, CDR2 FQNEAQ. V was clipped by 5 bases and J by 3 bases, with 14 bases between them. The CDR3 runs 16 residues. This CDR3 reads CASSPSDWFYNSPLHF. CDR3 sequence (DNA): TGTGCCAGCAGCCCTTCGGACTGGTTCTATAATTCACCCCTCCACTTT. Full variable domain (rest looked up from reference TRBV7-8 and TRBJ1-6): GAGVSQSPRYKVAKRGQDVALRCDPISGHVSLFWYQQALGQGPEFLTYFQNEAQLDKSGLPSDRFFAERPEGSVSTLKIQRTQQEDSAVYLCASSPSDWFYNSPLHFGNGTRLTVT.

The chain has TRBV6-2 or TRBV6-3 and TRBJ2-3; D remains unclear. This CDR3 spans 17 amino acids. Trimming took off 0 bases at V and 1 base at J, with 14 bases between the two ends. Per the germline V gene, CDR1 is MNHEY and CDR2 is SVGEGT. CDR3 protein: CASSYSDPTGRTDTQYF. Here the CDR3 DNA reads TGTGCCAGCAGTTACTCCGATCCGACTGGCCGCACAGATACGCAGTATTTT.

The V and J genes are TRBV7-9 and TRBJ1-1; the D is unclear. This CDR3 region has 15 residues. Germline CDR1 is SEHNR and CDR2 is FQNEAQ (reference sequence). V was clipped by 3 bases and J by 7 bases, with 18 bases between them. CDR3 sequence: CASSLQTVAQSEAFF. The CDR3 DNA follows: TGTGCCAGCAGCTTGCAGACGGTAGCTCAAAGTGAAGCTTTCTTT.

This clonotype was seen only a few times. The rearrangement joins TRBV7-2 to TRBJ2-3; TRBD2 might be the D (7 bases). The CDR3 sequence is 15 residues long. V was clipped by 5 bases and J by 0 bases, with 12 bases between them. Germline V CDR1 and CDR2: SGHTA, FQGNSA. This CDR3 reads CASSSGTTSTDTQYF. Written as DNA, the CDR3 is TGTGCCAGCAGCAGCGGGACAACTAGCACAGATACGCAGTATTTT.

The V and J genes are TRBV6-2 or TRBV6-3 and TRBJ2-3; D is unresolved. CDR1 is MNHEY and CDR2 is SVGEGT in the germline V gene. The CDR3 runs 13 residues. Trimming stripped 2 bases from V and 11 bases from J, with 14 bases between. The CDR3 sequence is CASSYPTPNKQYF. In nucleotides, the CDR3 is TGTGCCAGCAGTTACCCTACCCCGAATAAGCAGTATTTT.

This clonotype was recorded at least ten times. The gene calls are TRBV12-3 or TRBV12-4 and TRBJ2-5, with D perhaps TRBD2 (6 bases). Deletions cut 3 bases from V and 1 base from J, with 9 bases between. The CDR3 runs to 14 residues. The CDR3 nucleotides are TGTGCCAGCAGTTTCCGGGGGACCCAAGAGACCCAGTACTTC. This gives the protein CASSFRGTQETQYF.

The V call is TRBV7-2, the J call TRBJ2-7; 10 bases are a match to TRBD1. Germline V lookup: CDR1 SGHTA, CDR2 FQGNSA. The V segment lost 0 bases and the J segment 1 base; nucleotides outside the gene matches: 3. This CDR3 is built from 16 residues. The CDR3 reads CASSLAGTGESYEQYF. The CDR3 nucleotides are TGTGCCAGCAGCTTAGCGGGGACAGGGGAATCCTACGAGCAGTACTTC. Together with reference TRBV7-2 and TRBJ2-7, the CDR3 gives the full variable domain: GAGVSQSPSNKVTEKGKDVELRCDPISGHTALYWYRQSLGQGLEFLIYFQGNSAPDKSGLPSDRFSAERTGGSVSTLTIQRTQQEDSAVYLCASSLAGTGESYEQYFGPGTRLTVT.

This clonotype has ten or more counts. The V call is TRBV5-4, the J call TRBJ2-5; perhaps TRBD2 as D (6 bases). Trimming pared 1 base from V and 1 base from J, leaving 17 bases between. Looked up from germline, CDR1 is SGHNT and CDR2 is YYREEE (reference sequence). The CDR3 runs 17 residues. This chain's CDR3 is CASSLIGSGGAQETQYF. CDR3 in DNA: TGTGCCAGCAGCTTGATTGGGTCAGGCGGGGCCCAAGAGACCCAGTACTTC.

The chain employs TRBV4-2 and TRBJ2-5; D gene uncertain. CDR3 length: 13 residues. The V end lost 5 bases, the J end lost 3 bases, and 10 bases lay between the germline ends. Per the germline V gene, CDR1 is LGHNA and CDR2 is YNFKEQ. The CDR3 sequence: CASSTPLEETQYF. DNA of the CDR3: TGTGCCAGCAGCACCCCCCTTGAAGAGACCCAGTACTTC.

This chain joins TRBV11-2 and TRBJ2-1; TRBD2 aligns across 10 bases. Germline CDR1 is SGHAT and CDR2 is FQNNGV. Germline trimming cut 1 base from V and 4 bases from J; bases unmatched to any gene: 10. This CDR3 is 18 amino acids long. CDR3 region: CASSLVRLAGRTYNEQFF. CDR3 sequence (DNA): TGTGCCAGCAGCTTAGTCAGACTAGCGGGTCGTACGTACAATGAGCAGTTCTTC.

This clonotype has ten or more counts. V usage is TRBV5-1 and J usage is TRBJ2-3; TRBD1 matches 8 bases. Germline loops: CDR1 SGHRS, CDR2 YFSETQ. The CDR3 runs to 15 residues. J was trimmed by 4 bases and V by 3 bases; bases with no gene match: 7. CDR3 DNA: TGCGCCAGCAGCTCAGGACAGGGTGATTCAGATACGCAGTATTTT. Protein product: CASSSGQGDSDTQYF.

This clonotype was picked up a small number of times. The V and J genes are TRBV6-6 and TRBJ1-5, with 8 bases identical to TRBD1. V trimming: 6 bases; J trimming: 2 bases; junction bases outside the gene matches: 3. Germline-derived CDR1 and CDR2 are MNHNY and SVGAGI (reference sequence). CDR3 length: 14 residues. The CDR3 loop reads CASSHRGGNQPQHF. CDR3 DNA sequence: TGTGCCAGCAGCCACAGGGGGGGCAATCAGCCCCAGCATTTT.

The chain employs TRBV28 and TRBJ2-3, with D possibly being TRBD2 (5 bases). Germline V lookup: CDR1 MDHEN, CDR2 SYDVKM. The CDR3 has 14 amino acids. V was trimmed by 8 bases and J by 9 bases, leaving 21 bases between them. The CDR3 loop is CASGGLPLSGTQYF. CDR3 bases: TGTGCCAGCGGAGGACTCCCCTTATCTGGAACGCAGTATTTT.

The V and J genes are TRBV19 and TRBJ1-6; a weak D match, TRBD1 (5 bases). The germline V gene encodes CDR1 LNHDA and CDR2 SQIVND (reference sequence). The CDR3 consists of 17 residues. V dropped 5 bases and J dropped 9 bases, with 23 bases sitting between them. The CDR3 sequence is CASSPPPGSLRRSPLHF. CDR3 in DNA: TGTGCCAGTAGTCCCCCGCCAGGGTCACTTCGCCGTTCACCCCTCCACTTT.

The sample holds a few counts of this clonotype. The chain joins TRBV7-2 to TRBJ2-1; a possible D gene is TRBD2 (7 bases). Trimming cost V 0 bases and J 7 bases, with 16 bases left between them. The CDR3 contains 16 residues. Germline V gives CDR1 SGHTA, CDR2 FQGNSA. CDR3 amino acids: CASSLALRGGANEQFF. CDR3 bases: TGTGCCAGCAGCTTAGCGTTGAGGGGGGGAGCAAATGAGCAGTTCTTC.

The chain is built from TRBV7-2 and TRBJ2-1; 8 nucleotides align to TRBD2. Germline CDR1 is SGHTA and CDR2 is FQGNSA. The CDR3 sequence is 14 residues long. V was pared by 5 bases and J by 6 bases, with 6 bases of the junction left unmatched. The CDR3 sequence is CASSSVGGANEQFF. The CDR3 bases are TGTGCCAGCAGCAGCGTCGGGGGGGCCAATGAGCAGTTCTTC.

This chain uses TRBV7-9 with TRBJ1-2, with 7 nucleotides matching TRBD1. This CDR3 has 14 amino acids. Per germline, CDR1 SEHNR and CDR2 FQNEAQ (reference sequence). V lost 4 bases to trimming and J lost 8 bases; unmatched junction nucleotides: 10. The DNA of the CDR3 is TGTGCCAGCAGCTCTTTAGACAGGGTCGACGGCTACACCTTC. Amino acid sequence: CASSSLDRVDGYTF. Supplemented by reference TRBV7-9 and TRBJ1-2, the full variable domain reads DTGVSQNPRHKITKRGQNVTFRCDPISEHNRLYWYRQTLGQGPEFLTYFQNEAQLEKSRLLSDRFSAERPKGSFSTLEIQRTEQGDSAMYLCASSSLDRVDGYTFGSGTRLTVV.

The J gene is TRBJ1-1, the V gene TRBV12-2; the D call of TRBD1 is as the table states it, not checked on the DNA. TRBV12-2 corresponds to a pseudogene. CDR3 length equals 16 residues. This CDR3 is CASRHTPGPWDTEAFF. CDR3 sequence (DNA): TGTGCAAGTCGTCATACACCGGGACCATGGGACACTGAAGCTTTCTTT.